Listed below are T cell receptor beta chains from one sample, sequenced in a study of T-cell memory formation after mild COVID-19. TCRdb re-called the 5' RACE reads through MiXCR, storing one row per CDR3 protein. Among about 360,000 distinct CDR3 sequences listed, approximately 15% were seen once. Sequencing was done on a sample of PBMCs or a T cell subset sorted from them (not recorded which). Receptors were obtained from a young man who had mild COVID-19 (a few samples of this study predate the infection). Cell type and time point are not known. CDR3s include the opening cysteine and the closing phenylalanine or tryptophan. A D gene is named only where the DNA matches it firmly. The listing skips clone size in some rows; elsewhere it reads once, few, many or a size class.

J,D,size,V,DNA,CDR3
TRBJ1-2,-,-,TRBV28,TGTGCCAGCAGTCCACCCCCGGCGGAAGGCTACACCTTC,CASSPPPAEGYTF
TRBJ2-3,-,-,TRBV30,TGTGCCTGGGACAGGAGCACAGATACGCAGTATTTT,CAWDRSTDTQYF
TRBJ2-7,TRBD2,few,TRBV7-2,TGTGCCAGCAGCTTCAGCGGGGGGGACTACGAGCAGTACTTC,CASSFSGGDYEQYF
TRBJ1-4,-,-,TRBV12-3/TRBV12-4,TGTGCCAGCAGCCAGCAGGGGCCTAGTGAAAAACTGTTTTTT,CASSQQGPSEKLFF
TRBJ1-4,-,-,TRBV19,TGTGCCAGTAGTATGAAACAGGATGAAAAACTGTTTTTT,CASSMKQDEKLFF
TRBJ2-3,-,-,TRBV18,TGTGCCAGCTCACCACCCGACGGACGACGATCTGATACGCAGTATTTT,CASSPPDGRRSDTQYF
TRBJ2-7,-,-,TRBV4-1,TGCGCCAGCAGCCAAGATCCGGGGTCCCCCCCCTACGAGCAGTACTTC,CASSQDPGSPPYEQYF
TRBJ2-1,TRBD1,-,TRBV5-1,TGCGCCAGCAGCCCAGGTCAGGGGGCTCTCTCCTACAATGAGCAGTTCTTC,CASSPGQGALSYNEQFF
TRBJ2-3,-,many,TRBV20-1,TGCAGTGCTAGTCTCCTGAGAAGCGCGAGCACAGATACGCAGTATTTT,CSASLLRSASTDTQYF
TRBJ1-1,-,few,TRBV3-1,TGTGCCAGCAGCCTGGGACCAGGGGACACTGAAGCTTTCTTT,CASSLGPGDTEAFF
TRBJ1-1,-,-,TRBV24-1,TGTGCCACCAGTGATTTCGGCGCGAGGGGGGCTTTCTTT,CATSDFGARGAFF
TRBJ2-5,-,many,TRBV7-2,TGTGCCAGCAGCGAACAAGAGACCCAGTACTTC,CASSEQETQYF
TRBJ2-1,-,-,TRBV6-2/TRBV6-3,TGTGCCAGCAGTTACCCGCTGGTCAGGGTTTGGAATGAGCAGTTCTTC,CASSYPLVRVWNEQFF
TRBJ2-3,-,-,TRBV4-1,TGCGCCAGCAGCCATGGAGCGGGGCAGTATTTT,CASSHGAGQYF
TRBJ2-5,-,few,TRBV7-2,TGTGCCAGCAGCTTAACCTTACGTCAAGAGACCCAGTACTTC,CASSLTLRQETQYF
TRBJ2-3,TRBD2,-,TRBV7-2,TGTGCCAGCAGCTCCAAAATCCAACGGACTAGCGGGGGGTCCACAGATACGCAGTATTTT,CASSSKIQRTSGGSTDTQYF
TRBJ2-1,-,-,TRBV3-1,TGTGCCAGCAGCCAAAGGCTTTACAATGAGCAGTTCTTC,CASSQRLYNEQFF
TRBJ2-7,-,-,TRBV5-1,TGCGCCAGCAGGGACTTCTCCGACTACGAGCAGTACTTC,CASRDFSDYEQYF
TRBJ2-1,TRBD2,few,TRBV4-1,TGCGCCAGCAGCCGCGGACTAGCGGGCCTCAATGAGCAGTTCTTC,CASSRGLAGLNEQFF
TRBJ2-1,TRBD2,many,TRBV4-1,TGCGCCAGCAGCCAAGCCAATACAGCGGGGATGGTCTACAATGAGCAGTTCTTC,CASSQANTAGMVYNEQFF
TRBJ2-4,TRBD2,many,TRBV5-1,TGCGCCAGCAGCTGGAAGAATCCGGGACTAGCGGGGGCCCGAGGAAACATTCAGTACTTC,CASSWKNPGLAGARGNIQYF
TRBJ1-5,-,-,TRBV12-3/TRBV12-4,TGTGCCAGCAGCCTTCAAAGAAGGGCCAATCAGCCCCAGCATTTT,CASSLQRRANQPQHF